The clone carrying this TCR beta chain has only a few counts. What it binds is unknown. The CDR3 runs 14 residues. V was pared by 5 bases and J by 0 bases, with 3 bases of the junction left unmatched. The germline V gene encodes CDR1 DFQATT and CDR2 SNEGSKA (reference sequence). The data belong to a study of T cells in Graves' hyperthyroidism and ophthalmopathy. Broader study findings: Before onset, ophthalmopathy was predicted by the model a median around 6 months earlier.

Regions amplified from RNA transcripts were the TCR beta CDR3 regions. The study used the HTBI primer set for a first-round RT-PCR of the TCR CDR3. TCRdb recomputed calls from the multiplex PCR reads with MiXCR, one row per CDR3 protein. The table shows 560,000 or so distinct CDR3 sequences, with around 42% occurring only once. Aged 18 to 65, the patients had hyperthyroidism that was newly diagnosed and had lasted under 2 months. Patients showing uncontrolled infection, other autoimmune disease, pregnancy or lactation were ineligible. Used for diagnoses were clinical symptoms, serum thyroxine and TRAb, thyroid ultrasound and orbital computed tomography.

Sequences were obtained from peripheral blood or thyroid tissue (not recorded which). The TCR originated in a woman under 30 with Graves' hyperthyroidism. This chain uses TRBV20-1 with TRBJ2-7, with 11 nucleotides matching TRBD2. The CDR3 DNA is TGCAGTGCTGTCACTAGCGGGAGCTCCTACGAGCAGTACTTC. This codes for CSAVTSGSSYEQYF.